The 27 T cell receptor beta chains in this list originate from one sample, sequenced in a study of immune heterogeneity within non-small cell lung tumors. For the TCR beta CDR3, multiplex PCR with 32 V and 13 J primers performed the amplification. TCRdb fed the multiplex PCR reads into MiXCR, producing one record per CDR3 protein. The sample gives approximately 6,000 distinct CDR3 sequences, less than 25% of which show up once; 14% is in the top ten. Bulk tumor gDNA, 500 to 700 ng per sample, served as the TCR template. Taken during surgery, several biopsies per primary tumor were spaced as far apart as possible within the tumor mass. Curative surgical treatment was performed in patients who had newly diagnosed, untreated non-small cell lung cancer. Source material: lung tumor tissue. The receptors stem from a female donor with non-small cell lung cancer.

Here the CDR3 DNA reads TGTGCCACCAGTGATGGTGGACTAGCGGGAGGGACAGATACGCAGTATTTT. It specifies CATSDGGLAGGTDTQYF. This chain links TRBV24-1 with TRBJ2-3, with 15 bases lining up with TRBD2. The CDR3 extends over 17 amino acids. Germline loops: CDR1 KGHDR, CDR2 SFDVKD. V gave up 3 bases and J gave up 3 bases; unmatched junction bases: 3.

The chain links TRBV12-3 or TRBV12-4 to TRBJ1-1; D not resolved. The ends were cut back, 6 bases at V and 7 bases at J, with 9 bases in the middle. The CDR3 contains 11 residues. This CDR3 reads CASRFTDEAFF. The CDR3 DNA reads TGTGCCAGCAGGTTTACCGATGAAGCTTTCTTT.

The V call is TRBV6-1, the J call TRBJ2-7; the D gene is possibly TRBD2 (6 bases). With 7 bases removed from V and 0 bases from J, the gap between germline ends came to 13 bases. The germline V gene has CDR1 MNHNS and CDR2 SASEGT. The CDR3 totals 14 residues. CDR3 amino acids: CASTEKGGSYEQYF. CDR3 DNA: TGTGCCAGCACCGAAAAGGGAGGCTCCTACGAGCAGTACTTC.

This clonotype is medium-sized within its sample. The chain is built from TRBV5-1 and TRBJ1-5; tentative D call: TRBD1 (5 bases). This CDR3 is built from 15 residues. Trimming removed 0 bases from V and 7 bases from J, with 14 bases in between. Per germline, CDR1 SGHRS and CDR2 YFSETQ. The DNA of the CDR3 is TGCGCCAGCAGCTTGGCCGGGGCTTCGGGCCAGCCCCAGCATTTT. This gives the protein CASSLAGASGQPQHF.

This clonotype is judged medium-sized. V usage is TRBV11-3 and J usage is TRBJ2-7; 7 positions agree with TRBD2. J lost 0 bases, V lost 5 bases, and 4 bases had no gene match. Germline V gives CDR1 SGHNT, CDR2 YENEEA. This CDR3 region has 14 residues. The CDR3 loop reads CASSPSGNSYEQYF. CDR3 nucleotide sequence: TGTGCCAGCAGCCCCAGCGGGAACTCCTACGAGCAGTACTTC.

This clonotype was observed a few times. The V gene is TRBV20-1, the J gene TRBJ2-7; D not certain. Per the germline V gene, CDR1 is DFQATT and CDR2 is SNEGSKA (reference sequence). V was trimmed by 0 bases and J by 5 bases, leaving 17 bases between them. The CDR3 runs to 15 residues. The CDR3 DNA reads as TGCAGTGCTAGAGATCCTCAGACATATTCCCACGAGCAGTACTTC. Its protein product is CSARDPQTYSHEQYF.

The rearrangement links TRBV9 to TRBJ2-2; D is possibly TRBD2 (6 bases). In germline, CDR1 is SGDLS, CDR2 YYNGEE. This CDR3 is built from 15 residues. Trimming left V 4 bases short and J 4 bases short, with 14 bases between. CDR3 region: CASSTSIGGTGELFF. In DNA form, the CDR3 reads TGTGCCAGCAGCACCTCGATCGGGGGCACCGGGGAGCTGTTTTTT.

This clonotype was detected a few times. This chain joins TRBV28 and TRBJ2-3, with TRBD1 matching over 7 bases. The V and J ends lost 5 bases and 2 bases, in that order; junction bases with no gene match: 7. Germline CDR1 reads MDHEN; CDR2 reads SYDVKM. The CDR3 extends over 15 amino acids. The DNA for the CDR3 is TGTGCCAGCAGTGAAGGACAGGCCCTCACAGATACGCAGTATTTT. Protein: CASSEGQALTDTQYF.

The chain combines TRBV3-1 with TRBJ2-2; TRBD1 agrees at 9 bases. Germline V gives CDR1 LGHDT, CDR2 YNNKEL (reference sequence). The CDR3 length is 16 residues. The V and J ends lost 4 bases and 4 bases, in that order; junction bases with no gene match: 7. The CDR3 protein is CASSPPGQGSTGELFF. In nucleotides, the CDR3 is TGTGCCAGCAGCCCCCCGGGACAGGGAAGCACCGGGGAGCTGTTTTTT.

Of note for this clonotype: Just one base apart from a much larger clone, this may be a read error. This chain links TRBV7-9 with TRBJ2-5; no reliable D call. Per the germline V gene, CDR1 is SEHNR and CDR2 is FQNEAQ (reference sequence). V lost 6 bases, J lost 8 bases, and 10 bases lay in between. The CDR3 spans 11 residues. CDR3 region: CASRSDGTQYF. The CDR3 DNA reads as TGTGCCAGCAGATCCGACGGTACCCAGTACTTC.

This clonotype was picked up a small number of times. The V and J genes are TRBV5-1 and TRBJ1-2; 11 bases fit TRBD1. The germline CDR1 and CDR2 sequences are SGHRS and YFSETQ. The CDR3 is 17 amino acids. The V and J ends lost 3 bases and 0 bases, in that order; junction bases with no gene match: 7. CDR3 sequence reads: CASSSSGTGGPNYGYTF. The CDR3 coding sequence is TGCGCCAGCAGCTCCTCCGGGACAGGGGGTCCTAACTATGGCTACACCTTC.

This clonotype is deemed medium-sized (0.01 to 0.1%). The V and J genes are TRBV2 and TRBJ2-1, with TRBD2 identical over 7 bases. The CDR3 loop spans 15 amino acids. Trimming cost V 6 bases and J 4 bases; bases outside gene matches: 9. Per the germline V gene, CDR1 is SNHLY and CDR2 is FYNNEI. CDR3 sequence reads: CASRAGTTLYNEQFF. Written as DNA, the CDR3 is TGTGCCAGCAGGGCCGGGACTACCCTATACAATGAGCAGTTCTTC. The whole variable domain, filled in from reference TRBV2 and TRBJ2-1, reads EPEVTQTPSHQVTQMGQEVILRCVPISNHLYFYWYRQILGQKVEFLVSFYNNEISEKSEIFDDQFSVERPDGSNFTLKIRSTKLEDSAMYFCASRAGTTLYNEQFFGPGTRLTVL.

On this clonotype itself: This may be a read error: a much more frequent sequence differs by one nucleotide. The rearrangement joins TRBV20-1 to TRBJ2-7; TRBD1 is a possible D gene (6 bases). The CDR3 consists of 13 residues. Per germline, CDR1 DFQATT and CDR2 SNEGSKA (reference sequence). The CDR3 region is CSARLQGSHEQYF. CDR3 sequence (DNA): TGCAGTGCTAGGCTACAGGGCTCCCACGAGCAGTACTTC.

The chain combines TRBV5-6 with TRBJ1-1; D gene ambiguous. Trimming removed 2 bases from V and 4 bases from J, with 21 bases in between. CDR1 SGHDT and CDR2 YYEEEE come from the germline V gene. There are 17 residues in the CDR3. In DNA form, the CDR3 reads TGTGCCAGCAGCTTTAATCCCCCACAACGAGGGTCCACTGAAGCTTTCTTT. It codes for CASSFNPPQRGSTEAFF. Filled out from reference TRBV5-6 and TRBJ1-1, the complete variable domain reads DAGVTQSPTHLIKTRGQQVTLRCSPKSGHDTVSWYQQALGQGPQFIFQYYEEEERQRGNFPDRFSGHQFPNYSSELNVNALLLGDSALYLCASSFNPPQRGSTEAFFGQGTRLTVV.

This clonotype was counted a few times. The genes are TRBV4-1 and TRBJ2-7; 7 nucleotides agree with TRBD1. From germline, CDR1 is MGHRA and CDR2 YSYEKL. The CDR3 length is 18 residues. The V segment lost 4 bases and the J segment 0 bases; nucleotides outside the gene matches: 15. The CDR3 reads CASSPQGELTQSSYEQYF. In nucleotides, the CDR3 is TGCGCCAGCAGCCCCCAGGGGGAGCTTACGCAATCCTCCTACGAGCAGTACTTC.

In its sample, this clonotype ranks as medium-sized. The V call is TRBV6-1, the J call TRBJ2-3, with 13 positions matching TRBD2. V was clipped by 8 bases and J by 3 bases; unmatched bases: 11. Germline V CDR1 and CDR2: MNHNS, SASEGT. This CDR3 has 17 amino acids. The CDR3 DNA reads as TGTGCCAGCCGGACTAGCGGGAGCCGATATTTTACAGATACGCAGTATTTT. This translates into CASRTSGSRYFTDTQYF.

This clonotype was seen only a few times. This chain uses TRBV20-1 with TRBJ1-2; perhaps TRBD1 as D (6 bases). Germline CDR1 DFQATT, CDR2 SNEGSKA (reference sequence). The CDR3 has 12 amino acids. The V gene lost 1 base and the J gene lost 4 bases, with 7 bases spanning the gap. The CDR3 protein is CSARVQGYGYTF. In DNA, the CDR3 is TGCAGTGCTAGAGTACAGGGCTATGGCTACACCTTC.

The chain has TRBV24-1 and TRBJ2-1; 10 nucleotides match TRBD2. CDR1 and CDR2 from the germline V gene are KGHDR and SFDVKD. Losses at the gene ends were 5 bases for V and 7 bases for J; bases not matched to a gene: 4. This CDR3 comprises 14 residues. CDR3 nucleotide sequence: TGTGCCACCAGTGGGGCTAGCGGGAGAAATGAGCAGTTCTTC. Residues: CATSGASGRNEQFF.

This clonotype was counted between two and nine times. The chain couples TRBV4-1 to TRBJ2-7, with D unresolved. Trimming took 0 bases from V and 5 from J, leaving 11 bases between them. Looked up from germline, CDR1 is MGHRA and CDR2 is YSYEKL. The CDR3 covers 14 residues. The DNA of the CDR3 is TGCGCCAGCAGCCAAGATAAGGCTATAGACGAGCAGTACTTC. Translated, it gives CASSQDKAIDEQYF.

Only one count was recorded for this clonotype. This could be a read error, since a much larger clone is one nucleotide away. V gene TRBV28 combines with J gene TRBJ1-1, with a possible D match to TRBD1 (5 bases). CDR1 is MDHEN, CDR2 SYDVKM, per germline. CDR3 size: 14 residues. V was trimmed by 10 bases and J by 4 bases, leaving 19 bases between them. Here the CDR3 DNA reads TGTGCCAACATACCGCGGGGGAGGGGCACTGAAGCTTTCTTT. It is translated as CANIPRGRGTEAFF.

In this sample, this clonotype is medium-sized (0.01 to 0.1%). The rearrangement joins TRBV9 to TRBJ1-1, with D possibly being TRBD1 (5 bases). V shed 4 bases and J shed 1 base, with 11 bases lying between them. This CDR3 is 14 amino acids long. Germline V gene sequence: CDR1 SGDLS, CDR2 YYNGEE. The CDR3 sequence is CASSSGQGNTEAFF. In DNA form, the CDR3 reads TGTGCCAGCAGCTCCGGACAAGGGAACACTGAAGCTTTCTTT.

As regards this clonotype: A much larger clone sits a single nucleotide away, making a read error possible. The chain has TRBV27 and TRBJ2-2; D gene ambiguous. The CDR3 runs 13 residues. Per germline, CDR1 MNHEY and CDR2 SMNVEV (reference sequence). V dropped 7 bases and J dropped 3 bases, with 9 bases sitting between them. CDR3 nucleotide sequence: TGTGCCAGCATCCTTCAATACACCGGGGAGCTGTTTTTT. It specifies CASILQYTGELFF.

In its sample, this clonotype is medium-sized. The chain recombines TRBV6-1 with TRBJ2-7; the match to TRBD1 covers 7 bases. V was pared by 5 bases and J by 2 bases, with 12 bases of the junction left unmatched. This CDR3 has 16 residues. Germline CDR1 and CDR2: MNHNS and SASEGT. The CDR3 protein is CASSFGLRDSAYEQYF. DNA for the CDR3: TGTGCCAGCAGTTTTGGACTCCGGGACAGTGCCTACGAGCAGTACTTC.

Regarding this clonotype: The junction and the germline gene differ at one end; a read error may be behind it. The rearrangement joins TRBV19 to TRBJ1-1, with 7 nucleotides matching TRBD1. This CDR3 region has 13 residues. Germline V gene sequence: CDR1 LNHDA, CDR2 SQIVND (reference sequence). CDR3 sequence (DNA): TGTGCCAGTAGGACAGGGCCGGACACTGAAGCTGTCTTT. Amino acid sequence: CASRTGPDTEAVF.

The V gene is TRBV11-3, the J gene TRBJ1-3; D is uncertain. Germline V CDR1 and CDR2: SGHNT, YENEEA. The germline V and J ends were trimmed by 2 bases and 2 bases, with 10 bases remaining between them. The CDR3 has 15 amino acids. This CDR3 reads CASSLSTGTGNTIYF. The CDR3 nucleotides read TGTGCCAGCAGCTTATCAACGGGGACTGGAAACACCATATATTTT. Looking up the rest from reference TRBV11-3 and TRBJ1-3 gives the full variable domain: EAGVVQSPRYKIIEKKQPVAFWCNPISGHNTLYWYLQNLGQGPELLIRYENEEAVDDSQLPKDRFSAERLKGVDSTLKIQPAELGDSAVYLCASSLSTGTGNTIYFGEGSWLTVV.

This clonotype is categorized as medium-sized. The chain joins TRBV27 to TRBJ2-3; 9 positions match TRBD2. The CDR3 has 20 amino acids. Trimming removed 5 bases from V and 4 bases from J; junction bases left unmatched: 22. The V gene's germline CDR1 is MNHEY and CDR2 SMNVEV (reference sequence). CDR3 nucleotide sequence: TGTGCCAGCAGTACCCGAACTAGCGGGCAGAAAACTGAGAGCCCAGATACGCAGTATTTT. Encoded protein: CASSTRTSGQKTESPDTQYF.

The chain links TRBV6-1 to TRBJ1-5, with D unclear. CDR1 and CDR2 (germline): MNHNS, SASEGT. There are 13 residues in the CDR3. V was trimmed by 6 bases and J by 4 bases, leaving 10 bases between them. CDR3 bases: TGTGCCAGCAGAAAGGACCCTAATCAGCCCCAGCATTTT. Protein product: CASRKDPNQPQHF.